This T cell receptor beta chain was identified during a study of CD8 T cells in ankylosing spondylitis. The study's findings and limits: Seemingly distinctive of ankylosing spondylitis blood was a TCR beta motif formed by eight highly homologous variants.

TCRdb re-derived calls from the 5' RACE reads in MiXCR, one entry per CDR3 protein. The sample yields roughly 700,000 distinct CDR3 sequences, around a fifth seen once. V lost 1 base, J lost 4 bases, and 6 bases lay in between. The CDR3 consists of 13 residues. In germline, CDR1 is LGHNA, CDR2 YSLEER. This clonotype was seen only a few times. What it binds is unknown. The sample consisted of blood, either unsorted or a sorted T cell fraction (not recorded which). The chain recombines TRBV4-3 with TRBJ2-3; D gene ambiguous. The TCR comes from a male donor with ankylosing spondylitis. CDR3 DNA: TGCGCCAGCAGCCAAGGGATTGCAGATACGCAGTATTTT. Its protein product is CASSQGIADTQYF.